A single sample is the source of the 6 T cell receptor beta chains below, sequenced in a study of blood T cell repertoires in COVID-19. TCRdb keeps only in-frame clones here, not all; method: immunoSEQ multiplex PCR. The data hold around 58,000 clones, with roughly nine tenths observed a single time. Material for sequencing was peripheral blood. The receptor set was obtained from a woman aged 55-70 years with active or convalescent COVID-19.

The genes are TRBV19 and TRBJ1-5, with a possible D match to TRBD1 (5 bases). Germline CDR1 is LNHDA and CDR2 is SQIVND (reference sequence). The CDR3 contains 15 residues. Trimming took 5 bases from V and 9 from J, leaving 20 bases between them. The chain's CDR3 is CASSLRDGGSRPQHF. The CDR3 DNA is TGTGCCAGTAGTTTAAGGGACGGGGGAAGTCGGCCCCAGCATTTT.

This clone was counted a few times. The chain recombines TRBV7-9 with TRBJ1-4, with TRBD1 matching over 8 bases. Unmatched junction bases numbered 4, after V lost 5 bases and J lost 8 bases. The CDR3 is 13 amino acids. The V gene's germline CDR1 is SEHNR and CDR2 FQNEAQ (reference sequence). CDR3 bases: TGTGCCAGCAGCCGCAGGACAGGGGAAAAACTGTTTTTT. Protein: CASSRRTGEKLFF.

The V gene is TRBV7-3, the J gene TRBJ2-1; D ambiguous. Trimming removed 4 bases from V and 8 bases from J, with 18 bases in between. The CDR3 has 15 amino acids. Germline values: CDR1 SGHTA, CDR2 FQGTGA. CDR3 loop: CASSSTSGSHDEQFF. The CDR3 bases are TGTGCCAGCAGCTCCACGTCCGGGTCTCACGATGAGCAGTTCTTC.

The chain combines TRBV19 with TRBJ1-5; D may be TRBD1 (5 bases). The CDR3 has 15 residues. V dropped 9 bases and J dropped 5 bases, with 20 bases sitting between them. Germline V CDR1 and CDR2: LNHDA, SQIVND (reference sequence). The CDR3 DNA follows: TGTGCCAGCACACCGCACGGGGGGATTGATCAGCCCCAGCATTTT. This encodes CASTPHGGIDQPQHF.

The chain combines TRBV11-2 with TRBJ2-1; 15 positions match TRBD2. V was clipped by 5 bases and J by 2 bases; unmatched bases: 7. CDR1 and CDR2 from the germline V gene are SGHAT and FQNNGV. CDR3 length equals 18 residues. DNA of the CDR3: TGTGCCAGCAGCCCAGGACTAGCGGGAGGGCCGCCCTACAATGAGCAGTTCTTC. Its translation: CASSPGLAGGPPYNEQFF.

The chain recombines TRBV6-5 with TRBJ2-7, with D maybe TRBD1 (6 bases). Trimming took 4 bases from V and 0 from J, leaving 16 bases between them. The CDR3 length is 16 residues. Germline CDR1 is MNHEY and CDR2 is SVGAGI. The CDR3 coding sequence is TGTGCCAGCAGTTTACACCGGGCCAGGGGCTCCTACGAGCAGTACTTC. This codes for CASSLHRARGSYEQYF.